One sample yielded the 31 T cell receptor beta chains listed below, sequenced in a study of blood T cell repertoires in COVID-19. The protocol was immunoSEQ multiplex PCR, while the TCRdb copy is restricted to in-frame clones and leaves out a portion. The sample yields 70,000 to 90,000 clones, around 80% seen once. The sample was peripheral blood. These receptors were collected from an older woman with acute or convalescent COVID-19.

This rearrangement joins TRBV24-1 to TRBJ1-2, with D tentatively TRBD1 (5 bases). Trimming removed 8 bases at V and 1 base at J, with 10 bases between. The CDR3 is 13 amino acids. CDR1 and CDR2 from the germline V gene are KGHDR and SFDVKD. DNA for the CDR3: TGTGCCACCAAGGGACTGGGTAACTATGGCTACACCTTC. Its protein is CATKGLGNYGYTF.

This clone was seen a few times. V gene TRBV7-2 combines with J gene TRBJ1-1, with 9 nucleotides matching TRBD1. Germline V gene sequence: CDR1 SGHTA, CDR2 FQGNSA. Germline trimming cut 5 bases from V and 5 bases from J; bases unmatched to any gene: 6. The CDR3 totals 14 residues. The CDR3 region is CASSKNRGRTEAFF. CDR3 nucleotides: TGTGCCAGCAGCAAAAACAGGGGGCGAACTGAAGCTTTCTTT.

The V call is TRBV6-1, the J call TRBJ1-5; the D gene is possibly TRBD1 (6 bases). CDR1 is MNHNS and CDR2 is SASEGT in the germline V gene. V shed 2 bases and J shed 0 bases, with 11 bases lying between them. The CDR3 loop spans 16 amino acids. The CDR3: CASSEMGTLSNQPQHF. The DNA of the CDR3 is TGTGCCAGCAGTGAAATGGGGACACTTAGCAATCAGCCCCAGCATTTT.

This clone has only a few counts. The chain has TRBV7-2 and TRBJ1-2, with TRBD1 identical over 7 bases. Germline CDR1 and CDR2: SGHTA and FQGNSA. V lost 5 bases and J lost 3; bases outside the gene matches: 6. This CDR3 spans 14 amino acids. This CDR3 reads CASSRRTGDYGYTF. The CDR3 nucleotides are TGTGCCAGCAGCAGAAGGACAGGAGACTATGGCTACACCTTC.

This rearrangement joins TRBV4-1 to TRBJ2-1; D is perhaps TRBD2 (5 bases). CDR1 and CDR2 from the germline V gene are MGHRA and YSYEKL. Trimming pared 4 bases from V and 7 bases from J, leaving 20 bases between. This CDR3 has 16 residues. The CDR3 is CASSPPRTSGSNEQFF. The CDR3 DNA reads TGCGCCAGCAGCCCTCCTCGGACCAGCGGTAGTAATGAGCAGTTCTTC.

This clone was seen a few times. The V gene is TRBV24-1, the J gene TRBJ2-3; 12 bases fit TRBD1. From germline, CDR1 is KGHDR and CDR2 SFDVKD. Trimming cost V 4 bases and J 6 bases; bases outside gene matches: 4. There are 15 residues in the CDR3. The CDR3 nucleotides read TGTGCCACCAGTGAGTGGGACAGGGGGCGGGATACGCAGTATTTT. It encodes CATSEWDRGRDTQYF.

The V call is TRBV9, the J call TRBJ1-1; weak D call: TRBD1 (5 bases). The germline CDR1 and CDR2 sequences are SGDLS and YYNGEE. CDR3 length: 13 residues. Trimming pared 1 base from V and 7 bases from J, leaving 11 bases between. The CDR3 here is CASSVRWGGEAFF. The CDR3 DNA reads as TGTGCCAGCAGCGTACGGTGGGGCGGTGAAGCTTTCTTT.

The chain has TRBV4-1 and TRBJ1-6; tentative D call: TRBD1 (6 bases). Germline V gives CDR1 MGHRA, CDR2 YSYEKL. Trimming shortened V by 0 bases and J by 7 bases, and 13 bases separated the two germline ends. The CDR3 has 16 amino acids. Written as DNA, the CDR3 is TGCGCCAGCAGCCAAGAGTCAGGACAGCCAAATTCACCCCTCCACTTT. As protein: CASSQESGQPNSPLHF.

This clone was seen a few times. This rearrangement joins TRBV7-2 to TRBJ1-2, with D perhaps matching TRBD1 (6 bases). V shed 1 base and J shed 1 base, with 13 bases lying between them. The CDR3 is 16 amino acids. The germline CDR1 and CDR2 sequences are SGHTA and FQGNSA. CDR3 region: CASSLVGQLINYGYTF. The DNA for the CDR3 is TGTGCCAGCAGCTTAGTCGGACAGCTCATTAACTATGGCTACACCTTC.

The chain couples TRBV28 to TRBJ2-7, with no clear D. The CDR3 covers 15 residues. Germline lookup yields CDR1 MDHEN and CDR2 SYDVKM. V was clipped by 3 bases and J by 2 bases, with 14 bases between them. This CDR3 is CASSFAAKTPYEQYF. In DNA form, the CDR3 reads TGTGCCAGCAGTTTTGCCGCTAAAACTCCCTACGAGCAGTACTTC. Drawing the rest from reference TRBV28 and TRBJ2-7, the complete variable domain is DVKVTQSSRYLVKRTGEKVFLECVQDMDHENMFWYRQDPGLGLRLIYFSYDVKMKEKGDIPEGYSVSREKKERFSLILESASTNQTSMYLCASSFAAKTPYEQYFGPGTRLTVT.

This rearrangement joins TRBV24-1 to TRBJ2-7; D perhaps matches TRBD2 (6 bases). V was pared by 4 bases and J by 5 bases, with 11 bases between. This CDR3 is built from 13 residues. Germline V gene data show CDR1 as KGHDR and CDR2 as SFDVKD. The CDR3 nucleotides are TGTGCCACCAGTGAGGGGACTTACCACGAGCAGTACTTC. Translated, it gives CATSEGTYHEQYF.

This chain uses TRBV5-1 with TRBJ2-5; TRBD1 matches 11 bases. Germline CDR1 is SGHRS and CDR2 is YFSETQ. This CDR3 has 15 amino acids. With V trimmed by 4 bases and J by 1 base, 3 bases remained unmatched. The CDR3: CASSAGTGGQETQYF. As DNA, the CDR3 is TGCGCCAGCAGCGCAGGGACAGGGGGCCAAGAGACCCAGTACTTC.

Only a few counts were recorded for this clone. The chain couples TRBV7-9 to TRBJ1-5; 7 bases fit TRBD1. Germline-derived CDR1 and CDR2 are SEHNR and FQNEAQ (reference sequence). The CDR3 contains 17 residues. In nucleotides, the CDR3 is TGTCCCCCCGGTGAGGGGGCTAAGGGCATAAGCAATCAGCCCCAGCATTTT. This sequence encodes CPPGEGAKGISNQPQHF.

This sequence joins TRBV6-5 and TRBJ2-2; 8 positions agree with TRBD1. Germline CDR1 reads MNHEY; CDR2 reads SVGAGI. The CDR3 consists of 15 residues. The J segment lost 0 bases and the V segment lost 9 bases, leaving 6 bases of the junction unmatched. In DNA form, the CDR3 reads TGTGCCAGTACGACAGGGGTTTCGAACACCGGGGAGCTGTTTTTT. It codes for CASTTGVSNTGELFF.

The chain links TRBV4-1 to TRBJ2-1, with 9 bases fitting TRBD2. Germline CDR1 reads MGHRA; CDR2 reads YSYEKL. The CDR3 length is 18 residues. The ends lost 0 bases at V and 4 bases at J; junction bases unmatched: 10. The CDR3 loop is CASSQDRSSGEWYNEQFF. The CDR3 DNA is TGCGCCAGCAGCCAAGATCGGTCTAGCGGGGAATGGTACAATGAGCAGTTCTTC.

This clone has a single count. The chain is built from TRBV12-3 or TRBV12-4 and TRBJ1-2; D gene ambiguous. V gave up 6 bases and J gave up 1 base, with 3 bases separating them. This CDR3 has 11 amino acids. As DNA, the CDR3 is TGTGCCAGCAGCCTTAACTATGGCTACACCTTC. Translating gives CASSLNYGYTF.

J is TRBJ1-1 and V is TRBV19; D remains ambiguous. V was cut by 4 bases and J by 1 base, with 10 bases left in between. Germline CDR1 is LNHDA and CDR2 is SQIVND (reference sequence). The CDR3 contains 14 residues. CDR3 coding DNA: TGTGCCAGTAGTAGGACTTGGAGGAACACTGAAGCTTTCTTT. Encoded protein: CASSRTWRNTEAFF.

The J gene is TRBJ2-7, the V gene TRBV7-2, with D maybe TRBD1 (6 bases). Germline V gene lookup returns CDR1 SGHTA and CDR2 FQGNSA. Trimming removed 5 bases from V and 2 bases from J, with 13 bases in between. This CDR3 comprises 14 residues. CDR3: CASSLGQQAYEQYF. The CDR3 bases are TGTGCCAGCAGCCTCGGACAGCAAGCCTACGAGCAGTACTTC. The whole variable domain, filled in from reference TRBV7-2 and TRBJ2-7, reads GAGVSQSPSNKVTEKGKDVELRCDPISGHTALYWYRQSLGQGLEFLIYFQGNSAPDKSGLPSDRFSAERTGGSVSTLTIQRTQQEDSAVYLCASSLGQQAYEQYFGPGTRLTVT.

On this clone itself: A read error is possible here, since a much larger clone lies one base away. The chain recombines TRBV6-2 or TRBV6-3 with TRBJ2-7; D is undetermined. The CDR3 covers 11 residues. CDR1 is MNHEY, CDR2 SVGEGT, per germline. V was clipped by 5 bases and J by 4 bases, with 6 bases between them. As DNA, the CDR3 is TGTGCCAGCAGTGCAGGATACGAGCAGTACTTC. Amino acids: CASSAGYEQYF.

The V call is TRBV30, the J call TRBJ1-5; D gene uncertain. V was clipped by 3 bases and J by 0 bases, with 12 bases between them. Germline CDR1 GTSNPN, CDR2 SVGIG (reference sequence). The CDR3 extends over 15 amino acids. The CDR3 region has the DNA TGTGCCTGGAGCCAAGGAGAACTTAGCAATCAGCCCCAGCATTTT. It codes for CAWSQGELSNQPQHF.

The chain recombines TRBV5-6 with TRBJ2-2; 15 nucleotides align to TRBD2. The trim removed 1 base at V and 1 base at J, leaving 5 bases unmatched. Germline assignment: CDR1 SGHDT and CDR2 YYEEEE. The CDR3 length is 19 residues. CDR3 residues: CASSLPGLAGGQNTGELFF. The CDR3 DNA reads TGTGCCAGCAGCTTGCCGGGACTAGCGGGGGGCCAGAACACCGGGGAGCTGTTTTTT. Variable domain in full (rest from reference TRBV5-6 and TRBJ2-2): DAGVTQSPTHLIKTRGQQVTLRCSPKSGHDTVSWYQQALGQGPQFIFQYYEEEERQRGNFPDRFSGHQFPNYSSELNVNALLLGDSALYLCASSLPGLAGGQNTGELFFGEGSRLTVL.

The CDR3 reads CASRKGGATNEKLFF. The CDR3 DNA is TGTGCCAGCAGGAAGGGGGGGGCAACTAATGAAAAACTGTTTTTT. V is TRBV25-1 and J is TRBJ1-4, with D perhaps TRBD1 (6 bases). Germline V gene data show CDR1 as MGHDK and CDR2 as SYGVNS. V gave up 6 bases and J gave up 0 bases, with 11 bases separating them. This CDR3 has 15 residues.

This chain connects TRBV4-3 to TRBJ1-4; D is uncertain. This CDR3 contains 15 residues. Germline V gene data show CDR1 as LGHNA and CDR2 as YSLEER. Trimming stripped 0 bases from V and 7 bases from J, with 12 bases between. CDR3 loop: CASSQDARAGEKLFF. The CDR3 DNA is TGCGCCAGCAGCCAAGATGCAAGGGCGGGTGAAAAACTGTTTTTT.

This chain connects TRBV7-2 to TRBJ2-5; 11 bases are shared with TRBD2. The junction had 17 bases not matched to a gene; V was cut back by 4 bases and J by 7 bases. Germline V gives CDR1 SGHTA, CDR2 FQGNSA. This CDR3 has 18 residues. The DNA for the CDR3 is TGTGCCAGCAGCTCCCATGCCCGAGGTAGCGGGGGGGCCTGGACCCAGTACTTC. Translation gives CASSSHARGSGGAWTQYF.

This clone was seen just once. This chain joins TRBV5-4 and TRBJ1-3; D not resolved. V lost 4 bases to trimming and J lost 4 bases, with 12 bases between them. The CDR3 loop spans 14 amino acids. Germline loops: CDR1 SGHNT, CDR2 YYREEE (reference sequence). CDR3 amino acids: CASSRNSVGNTIYF. The CDR3 region has the DNA TGTGCCAGCAGCCGTAATTCTGTGGGAAACACCATATATTTT.

The chain has TRBV27 and TRBJ1-2; D may be TRBD1 (6 bases). The CDR3 is 15 residues long. The V end lost 5 bases, the J end lost 2 bases, and 15 bases lay between the germline ends. Per the germline V gene, CDR1 is MNHEY and CDR2 is SMNVEV (reference sequence). CDR3 DNA: TGTGCCAGCAGTCCCGGTAGGGGGTTGAACTATGGCTACACCTTC. Its protein is CASSPGRGLNYGYTF.

This sequence joins TRBV19 and TRBJ1-2; D unclear. The CDR3 totals 16 residues. V shed 3 bases and J shed 3 bases, with 17 bases lying between them. Germline V gene data show CDR1 as LNHDA and CDR2 as SQIVND (reference sequence). The CDR3 region is CASSMGLRSRDYGYTF. The CDR3 bases are TGTGCCAGTAGTATGGGTCTGAGGAGTCGGGACTATGGCTACACCTTC.

In its sample, this clone was seen many times. The chain combines TRBV2 with TRBJ2-2; TRBD2 agrees at 11 bases. This CDR3 contains 16 residues. The germline CDR1 and CDR2 sequences are SNHLY and FYNNEI. Germline trimming cut 6 bases from V and 1 base from J; bases unmatched to any gene: 4. The CDR3 loop reads CASRGLAAQNTGELFF. CDR3 sequence (DNA): TGTGCCAGCAGGGGACTAGCGGCCCAGAACACCGGGGAGCTGTTTTTT. The full variable domain, rest sourced from reference TRBV2 and TRBJ2-2, is EPEVTQTPSHQVTQMGQEVILRCVPISNHLYFYWYRQILGQKVEFLVSFYNNEISEKSEIFDDQFSVERPDGSNFTLKIRSTKLEDSAMYFCASRGLAAQNTGELFFGEGSRLTVL.

This clone came up a few times. The chain has TRBV19 and TRBJ1-5, with 9 nucleotides matching TRBD1. The CDR3 extends over 18 amino acids. The V gene's germline CDR1 is LNHDA and CDR2 SQIVND (reference sequence). V lost 2 bases and J lost 3; bases outside the gene matches: 11. Here the CDR3 reads CASSIRAQGAWINQPQHF. The DNA for the CDR3 is TGTGCCAGTAGTATAAGGGCACAGGGGGCATGGATCAATCAGCCCCAGCATTTT. Complete variable domain (other parts from reference TRBV19 and TRBJ1-5): DGGITQSPKYLFRKEGQNVTLSCEQNLNHDAMYWYRQDPGQGLRLIYYSQIVNDFQKGDIAEGYSVSREKKESFPLTVTSAQKNPTAFYLCASSIRAQGAWINQPQHFGDGTRLSIL.

This sequence joins TRBV30 and TRBJ1-3; D gene unclear. V lost 5 bases and J lost 4, with 12 bases in between. Germline assignment: CDR1 GTSNPN and CDR2 SVGIG (reference sequence). This CDR3 is 13 amino acids long. The CDR3 sequence: CAWGLAWGNTIYF. CDR3 coding DNA: TGTGCCTGGGGCCTAGCTTGGGGAAACACCATATATTTT.

The rearrangement links TRBV7-9 to TRBJ2-7; 7 bases agree with TRBD1. CDR1 is SEHNR, CDR2 FQNEAQ, per germline (reference sequence). The CDR3 extends over 14 amino acids. V lost 9 bases, J lost 0 bases, and 8 bases stayed unmatched. The CDR3 reads CASSGDSSSYEQYF. In DNA form, the CDR3 reads TGTGCCAGTTCTGGGGACAGCAGCTCCTACGAGCAGTACTTC.